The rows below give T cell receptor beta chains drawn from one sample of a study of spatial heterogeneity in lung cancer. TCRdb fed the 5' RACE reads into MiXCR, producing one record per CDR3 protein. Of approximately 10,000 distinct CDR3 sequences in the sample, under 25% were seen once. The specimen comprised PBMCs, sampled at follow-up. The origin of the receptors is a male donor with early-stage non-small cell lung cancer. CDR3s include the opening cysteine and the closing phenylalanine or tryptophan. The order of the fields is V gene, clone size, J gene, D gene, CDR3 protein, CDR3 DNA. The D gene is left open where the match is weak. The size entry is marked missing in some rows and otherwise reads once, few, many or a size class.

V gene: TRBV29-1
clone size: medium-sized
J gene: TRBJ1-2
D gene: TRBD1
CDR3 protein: CSVRQGRNYGYTF
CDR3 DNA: TGCAGCGTTAGACAGGGGAGGAACTATGGCTACACCTTC

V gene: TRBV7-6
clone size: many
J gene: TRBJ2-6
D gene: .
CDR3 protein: CASSLAGGGTGANVLTF
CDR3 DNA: TGTGCCAGCAGCTTAGCGGGGGGCGGAACTGGGGCCAACGTCCTGACTTTC

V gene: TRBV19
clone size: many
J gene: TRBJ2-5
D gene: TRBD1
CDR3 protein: CASTPDRGGETQYF
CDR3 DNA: TGTGCCAGTACCCCGGACAGGGGCGGGGAGACCCAGTACTTC

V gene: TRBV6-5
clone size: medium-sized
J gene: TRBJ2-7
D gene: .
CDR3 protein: CASRFPAGEQYF
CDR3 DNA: TGTGCCAGCAGGTTCCCGGCCGGCGAGCAGTACTTC

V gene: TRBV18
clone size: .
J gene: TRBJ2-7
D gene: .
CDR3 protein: CASSPRRDSKGTEQYF
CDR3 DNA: TGTGCCAGCTCACCTCGAAGAGACTCCAAAGGGACCGAGCAGTACTTC

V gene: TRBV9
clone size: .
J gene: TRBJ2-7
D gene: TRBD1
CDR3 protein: CASSAGTEYEQYF
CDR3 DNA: TGTGCCAGCAGCGCCGGGACAGAATACGAGCAGTACTTC

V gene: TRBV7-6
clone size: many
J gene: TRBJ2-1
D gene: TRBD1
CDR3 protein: CASSFTQGAFDEQFF
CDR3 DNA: TGTGCCAGCAGCTTCACACAGGGGGCCTTCGATGAGCAGTTCTTC

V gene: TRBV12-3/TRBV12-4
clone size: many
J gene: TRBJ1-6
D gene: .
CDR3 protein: CASSFSGSSPLHF
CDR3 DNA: TGTGCCAGCAGTTTTTCGGGGAGTTCACCCCTCCACTTT

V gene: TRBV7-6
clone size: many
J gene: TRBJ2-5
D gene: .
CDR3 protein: CASSNPGAQETQYF
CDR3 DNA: TGTGCCAGCAGCAACCCCGGCGCTCAAGAGACCCAGTACTTC

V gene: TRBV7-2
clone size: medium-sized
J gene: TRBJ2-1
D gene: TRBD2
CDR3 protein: CASSAGLPGNEQFF
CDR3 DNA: TGTGCCAGCAGCGCGGGACTACCGGGGAATGAGCAGTTCTTC

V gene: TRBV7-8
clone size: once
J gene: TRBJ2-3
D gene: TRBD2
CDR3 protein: CASSLAMTSGSDTQYF
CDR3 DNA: TGTGCCAGCAGCTTAGCGATGACTAGCGGCTCAGATACGCAGTATTTT

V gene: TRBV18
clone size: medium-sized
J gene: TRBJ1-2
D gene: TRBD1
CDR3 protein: CASSPPGTGDYSGYTF
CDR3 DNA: TGTGCCAGCTCACCACCCGGGACAGGGGACTATAGTGGCTACACCTTC

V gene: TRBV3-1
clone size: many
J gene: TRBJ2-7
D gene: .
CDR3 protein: CASSQTRGSYEQYF
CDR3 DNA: TGTGCCAGCAGCCAAACCAGGGGTTCCTACGAGCAGTACTTC

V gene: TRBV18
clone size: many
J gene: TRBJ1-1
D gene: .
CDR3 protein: CASSPAMGTEAFF
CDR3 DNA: TGTGCCAGCTCACCCGCCATGGGTACTGAAGCTTTCTTT

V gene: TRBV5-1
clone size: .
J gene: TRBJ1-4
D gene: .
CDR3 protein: CASSRDRNEKLFF
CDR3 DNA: TGCGCCAGCAGCCGGGACCGGAATGAAAAACTGTTTTTT

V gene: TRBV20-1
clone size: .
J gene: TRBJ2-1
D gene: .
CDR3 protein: CSAQEPARPYNEQFF
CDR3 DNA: TGCAGTGCTCAGGAGCCCGCGCGGCCCTACAATGAGCAGTTCTTC

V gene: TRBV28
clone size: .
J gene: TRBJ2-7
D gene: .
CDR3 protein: CASSFWQGGYEQYF
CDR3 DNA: TGTGCCAGCAGTTTTTGGCAGGGGGGGTACGAGCAGTACTTC

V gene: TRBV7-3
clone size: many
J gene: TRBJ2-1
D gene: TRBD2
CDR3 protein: CASSGWAGGPLDEQFF
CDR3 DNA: TGTGCCAGCAGCGGATGGGCGGGAGGGCCCTTAGATGAGCAGTTCTTC

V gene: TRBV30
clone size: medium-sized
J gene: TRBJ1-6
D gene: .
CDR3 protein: CAWRRRPEYNSPLHF
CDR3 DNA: TGTGCCTGGAGGAGACGACCCGAGTATAATTCACCCCTCCACTTT

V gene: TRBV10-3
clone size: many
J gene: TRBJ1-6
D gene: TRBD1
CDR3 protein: CAISESSAGGNSPLHF
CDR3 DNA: TGTGCCATCAGTGAGTCGTCGGCAGGGGGTAATTCACCCCTCCACTTT

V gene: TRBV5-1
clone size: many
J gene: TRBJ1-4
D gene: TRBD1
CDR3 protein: CASGIYGTAGEKLFF
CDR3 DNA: TGCGCCAGCGGGATATACGGGACAGCTGGAGAAAAACTGTTTTTT

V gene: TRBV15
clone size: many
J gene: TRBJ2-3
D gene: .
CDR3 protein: CATSRWRGLFTDTQYF
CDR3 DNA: TGTGCCACCAGCAGGTGGAGGGGGCTATTCACAGATACGCAGTATTTT

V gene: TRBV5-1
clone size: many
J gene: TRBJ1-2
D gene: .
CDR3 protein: CASSLGGVDGYTF
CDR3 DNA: TGCGCCAGCAGCCTGGGAGGGGTGGATGGCTACACCTTC

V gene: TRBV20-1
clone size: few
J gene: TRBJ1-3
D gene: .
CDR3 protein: CSAKDGRSGNTIYF
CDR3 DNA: TGCAGTGCTAAGGACGGCCGTTCTGGAAACACCATATATTTT

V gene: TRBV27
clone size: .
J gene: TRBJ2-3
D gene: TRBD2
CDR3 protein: CASSMSGRSDTQYF
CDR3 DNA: TGTGCCAGCAGTATGAGCGGGAGGTCAGATACGCAGTATTTT

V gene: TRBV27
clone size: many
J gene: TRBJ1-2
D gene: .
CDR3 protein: CASSLGPRQFLYGYTF
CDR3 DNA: TGTGCCAGCAGTTTAGGGCCACGCCAGTTCCTCTATGGCTACACCTTC

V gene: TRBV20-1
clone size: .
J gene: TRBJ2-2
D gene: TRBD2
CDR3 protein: CSAREFGTSGNTGELFF
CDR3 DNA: TGCAGTGCTAGAGAGTTCGGGACTAGCGGGAACACCGGGGAGCTGTTTTTT

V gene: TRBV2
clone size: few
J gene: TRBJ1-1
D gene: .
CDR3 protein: CASSVAGARNTEAFF
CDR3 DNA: TGTGCCAGCAGTGTCGCGGGGGCGAGGAACACTGAAGCTTTCTTT

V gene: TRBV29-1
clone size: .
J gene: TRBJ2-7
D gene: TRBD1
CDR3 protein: CSAENRGRSNEQYF
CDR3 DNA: TGCAGCGCTGAGAACAGGGGGCGAAGTAACGAGCAGTACTTC

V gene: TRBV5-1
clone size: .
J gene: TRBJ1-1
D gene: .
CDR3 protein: CASSSMDITEAFF
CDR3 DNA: TGCGCCAGCAGCTCAATGGACATCACTGAAGCTTTCTTT

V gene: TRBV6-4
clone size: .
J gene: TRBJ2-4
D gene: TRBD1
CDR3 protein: CASRDRVGVIAKNIQYF
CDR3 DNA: TGTGCCAGCAGAGACAGGGTCGGCGTGATAGCCAAAAACATTCAGTACTTC

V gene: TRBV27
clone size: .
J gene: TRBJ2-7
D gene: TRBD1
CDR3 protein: CASSSTGPGEQYF
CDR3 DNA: TGTGCCAGCAGTTCGACAGGGCCTGGCGAGCAGTACTTC

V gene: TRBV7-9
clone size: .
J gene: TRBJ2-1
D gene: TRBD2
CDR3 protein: CASSFWTGGWNEQFF
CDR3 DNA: TGTGCCAGCAGCTTTTGGACGGGAGGGTGGAATGAGCAGTTCTTC

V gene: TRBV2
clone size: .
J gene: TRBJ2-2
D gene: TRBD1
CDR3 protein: CATKGQGNTGELFF
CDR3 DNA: TGTGCCACCAAGGGACAGGGAAACACCGGGGAGCTGTTTTTT

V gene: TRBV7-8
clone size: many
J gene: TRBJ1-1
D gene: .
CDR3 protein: CASSPSKDGAFF
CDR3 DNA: TGTGCCAGCAGCCCGTCGAAGGATGGTGCTTTCTTT

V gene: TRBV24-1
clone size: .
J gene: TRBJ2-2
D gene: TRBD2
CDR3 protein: CATSDSGLAGRTGELFF
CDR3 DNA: TGTGCCACCAGTGACTCGGGACTAGCGGGTCGTACCGGGGAGCTGTTTTTT

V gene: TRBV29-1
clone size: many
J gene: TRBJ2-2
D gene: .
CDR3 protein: CSVETDGNTGELFF
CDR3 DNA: TGCAGCGTTGAGACAGACGGGAACACCGGGGAGCTGTTTTTT

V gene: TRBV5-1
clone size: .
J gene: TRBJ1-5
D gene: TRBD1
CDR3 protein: CASSLTGQSNQPQHF
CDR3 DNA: TGCGCCAGCAGCTTAACGGGACAGAGCAATCAGCCCCAGCATTTT

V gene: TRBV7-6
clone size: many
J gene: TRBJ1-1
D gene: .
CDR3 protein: CASSSPNAFGTEAFF
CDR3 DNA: TGTGCCAGCAGCTCCCCGAACGCGTTTGGCACTGAAGCTTTCTTT

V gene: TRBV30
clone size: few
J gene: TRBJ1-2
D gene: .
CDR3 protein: CAWSVLSRQLNYGYTF
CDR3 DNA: TGTGCCTGGAGTGTTCTCTCCCGACAGCTGAACTATGGCTACACCTTC

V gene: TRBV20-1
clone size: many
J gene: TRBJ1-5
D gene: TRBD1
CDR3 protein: CSARSERGGGNQPQHF
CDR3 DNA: TGCAGTGCTAGATCGGAACGAGGGGGCGGCAATCAGCCCCAGCATTTT

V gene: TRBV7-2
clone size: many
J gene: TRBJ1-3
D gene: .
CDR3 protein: CASSSYSGNTIYF
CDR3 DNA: TGTGCCAGCAGCTCCTACTCTGGAAACACCATATATTTT

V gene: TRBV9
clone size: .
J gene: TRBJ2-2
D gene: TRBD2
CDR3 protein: CASSPLGRGKTGELFF
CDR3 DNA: TGTGCCAGCAGCCCCCTCGGGAGGGGAAAGACCGGGGAGCTGTTTTTT

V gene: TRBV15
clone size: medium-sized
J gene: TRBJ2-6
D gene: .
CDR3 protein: CATSRVSSGANVLTF
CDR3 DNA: TGTGCCACCAGCAGAGTTAGCTCTGGGGCCAACGTCCTGACTTTC

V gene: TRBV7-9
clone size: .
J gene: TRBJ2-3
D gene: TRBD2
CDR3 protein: CASSLDAGGTDTQYF
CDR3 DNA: TGTGCCAGCAGCTTAGATGCGGGGGGCACAGATACGCAGTATTTT

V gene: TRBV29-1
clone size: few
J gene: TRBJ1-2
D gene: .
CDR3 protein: CSVANYGYTF
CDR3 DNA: TGCAGCGTAGCCAACTATGGCTACACCTTC

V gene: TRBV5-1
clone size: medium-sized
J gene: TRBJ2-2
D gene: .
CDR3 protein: CASSLTRQGPTGELFF
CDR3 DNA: TGCGCCAGCAGCTTGACGCGGCAGGGACCCACCGGGGAGCTGTTTTTT